This T cell receptor (beta chain) was identified in a study of read filtering for tumor transcriptome and immune sequencing. Study background: By R-ISS, stages I, II and III held roughly 8, 15 and 7 patients. RNA-seq yielded only roughly 75 to 1,300 TCR reads, IR-seq about 4 to 10.27 million.

Germline V CDR1 and CDR2: SSHAT, FNYEAQ (reference sequence). This CDR3 spans 18 amino acids. From approximately 430 ng of RNA, a library with molecular barcoded alpha/delta and beta/gamma adaptors was made. TCRdb passed the reads through MiXCR, listing each CDR3 protein once. The sample records 14,000 to 15,000 distinct CDR3 sequences, about a fifth being singletons. Ten or more counts support this clonotype. One end of the junction fails to match germline, which may point to a read error. The receptor comes from a donor at least 40 years old with multiple myeloma. Sequencing was performed on a population of CD138-negative cells sorted from bone marrow. V usage is TRBV7-7 and J usage is TRBJ2-1; 12 bases are a match to TRBD2. CDR3 sequence reads: CASSLVGPSGRAVNEQFF. The CDR3 bases are TGTGCTAGCAGCTTAGTTGGGCCTAGCGGGAGGGCAGTCAATGAGCAGTTCTTC.